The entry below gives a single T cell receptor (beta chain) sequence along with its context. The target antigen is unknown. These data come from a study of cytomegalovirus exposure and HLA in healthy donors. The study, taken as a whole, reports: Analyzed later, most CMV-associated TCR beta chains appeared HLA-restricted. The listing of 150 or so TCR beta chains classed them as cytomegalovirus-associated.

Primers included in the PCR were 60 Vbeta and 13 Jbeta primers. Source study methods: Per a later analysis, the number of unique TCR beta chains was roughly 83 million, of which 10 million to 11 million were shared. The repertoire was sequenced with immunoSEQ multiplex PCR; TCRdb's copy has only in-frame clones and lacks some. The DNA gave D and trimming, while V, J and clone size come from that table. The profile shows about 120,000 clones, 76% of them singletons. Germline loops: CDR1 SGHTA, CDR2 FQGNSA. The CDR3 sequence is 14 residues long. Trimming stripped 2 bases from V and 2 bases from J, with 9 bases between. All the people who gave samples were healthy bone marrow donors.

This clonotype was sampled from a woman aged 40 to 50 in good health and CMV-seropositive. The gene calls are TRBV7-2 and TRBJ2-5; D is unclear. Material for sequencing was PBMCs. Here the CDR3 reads CASSLPGQQETQYF. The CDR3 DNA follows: TGTGCCAGCAGCTTACCGGGTCAACAAGAGACCCAGTACTTC.